The T cell receptor beta chain under discussion was sequenced for a study of T cells in Graves' hyperthyroidism and ophthalmopathy. With 2 bases clipped from V and 3 bases from J, the junction kept 5 bases outside the gene matches. The germline CDR1 and CDR2 sequences are MNHEY and SVGEGT. This CDR3 comprises 16 residues. The CDR3 regions of TCR beta were amplified from RNA transcripts. The HTBI primer set served for first-round RT-PCR of the TCR CDR3. TCRdb recomputed calls from the multiplex PCR reads with MiXCR, one row per CDR3 protein. The sample lists about half a million distinct CDR3 sequences, approximately 16% occurring once. This clonotype was observed many times. Its antigen is not identified. Study-wide results and limits: Patients with ophthalmopathy were separated from those with stable hyperthyroidism by a 13 V-J model.

Ophthalmopathy in the patients scored at least 3 on Clinical Activity Score and at least 4 on NOSPECS grade, lasting under 3 months. Diagnoses were established using clinical symptoms, serum thyroxine and TRAb, thyroid ultrasound and orbital computed tomography. This chain uses TRBV6-2 or TRBV6-3 with TRBJ2-3, with 10 nucleotides matching TRBD1. Sequencing was done on a sample of blood. The origin of this receptor is a woman aged 25-40 years with Graves' ophthalmopathy. CDR3 protein: CASSYNPGQGTDTQYF. The DNA for the CDR3 is TGTGCCAGCAGTTACAATCCGGGACAGGGGACAGATACGCAGTATTTT.